The 10 T cell receptor beta chains listed next were all sequenced from one sample in a study of shared clonotypes between healthy human individuals. Sequenced by immunoSEQ multiplex PCR; TCRdb stores in-frame clones only, minus some. The sample shows about 530,000 clones, roughly 79% of them seen only once. The sequenced sample was PBMCs. The receptors originated from a middle-aged woman in good health. Some clones in this sample may be carry-over from other donors' samples.

Turning to this clone: This CDR3 is also generated by other DNA sequences in the sample. The rearrangement joins TRBV11-2 to TRBJ2-7; no definite D call. Germline values: CDR1 SGHAT, CDR2 FQNNGV. Trimming removed 1 base at V and 1 base at J, with 5 bases between. This CDR3 is built from 13 residues. CDR3 sequence: CASSLGASYEQYF. The CDR3, as DNA: TGTGCCAGCAGCTTAGGGGCATCCTACGAGCAGTACTTC.

The chain combines TRBV28 with TRBJ1-1, with D possibly matching TRBD1 (6 bases). Germline assignment: CDR1 MDHEN and CDR2 SYDVKM. CDR3 size: 16 residues. V gave up 5 bases and J gave up 6 bases, with 22 bases separating them. The DNA of the CDR3 is TGTGCCAGCAGTACTAAAGACCCCAGGGAGGGGGCTGAAGCTTTCTTT. It yields the protein CASSTKDPREGAEAFF.

The CDR3 region is CASSASGQGRNYGYTF. The CDR3 region has the DNA TGTGCCAGCAGCGCGTCGGGACAGGGGAGGAACTATGGCTACACCTTC. The chain recombines TRBV9 with TRBJ1-2; 10 bases agree with TRBD1. V dropped 3 bases and J dropped 2; count of bases not matched to a gene: 7. Germline V gives CDR1 SGDLS, CDR2 YYNGEE. The CDR3 totals 16 residues.

The chain combines TRBV18 with TRBJ1-2, with a possible D match to TRBD1 (6 bases). CDR1 is KGHSH and CDR2 is LQKENI in the germline V gene. With 2 bases removed from V and 6 bases from J, the gap between germline ends came to 10 bases. The CDR3 covers 13 residues. The CDR3 reads CASSPVQGDGYTF. In DNA, the CDR3 is TGTGCCAGCTCACCAGTACAGGGCGATGGCTACACCTTC.

This sequence joins TRBV7-2 and TRBJ1-4, with D perhaps TRBD1 (5 bases). This CDR3 has 14 residues. Germline CDR1 reads SGHTA; CDR2 reads FQGNSA. V was cut by 4 bases and J by 2 bases, with 8 bases left in between. The CDR3 bases are TGTGCCAGCAGCTCGGGGGTCACTAATGAAAAACTGTTTTTT. The encoded protein is CASSSGVTNEKLFF.

This clone was seen repeatedly, ten times or more. The rearrangement joins TRBV19 to TRBJ1-2; a possible D gene is TRBD1 (5 bases). V shed 3 bases and J shed 0 bases, with 8 bases lying between them. Germline values: CDR1 LNHDA, CDR2 SQIVND (reference sequence). The CDR3 is 14 residues long. CDR3 protein: CASSIREANYGYTF. CDR3 bases: TGTGCCAGTAGTATCAGGGAAGCTAACTATGGCTACACCTTC. Using reference TRBV19 and TRBJ1-2 for the parts outside the CDR3, the full variable domain is DGGITQSPKYLFRKEGQNVTLSCEQNLNHDAMYWYRQDPGQGLRLIYYSQIVNDFQKGDIAEGYSVSREKKESFPLTVTSAQKNPTAFYLCASSIREANYGYTFGSGTRLTVV.

The rearrangement links TRBV7-9 to TRBJ2-1; maybe TRBD1 (6 bases). CDR1 and CDR2 (germline): SEHNR, FQNEAQ (reference sequence). The CDR3 runs 16 residues. V was clipped by 5 bases and J by 2 bases, with 16 bases between them. Here the CDR3 DNA reads TGTGCCAGCAGCACCACATCAGGGGTTCCCTACAATGAGCAGTTCTTC. This translates into CASSTTSGVPYNEQFF. The variable domain in full, with the rest retrieved from reference TRBV7-9 and TRBJ2-1, is DTGVSQNPRHKITKRGQNVTFRCDPISEHNRLYWYRQTLGQGPEFLTYFQNEAQLEKSRLLSDRFSAERPKGSFSTLEIQRTEQGDSAMYLCASSTTSGVPYNEQFFGPGTRLTVL.

This clone was detected once. The V gene is TRBV29-1, the J gene TRBJ2-3; 7 bases fit TRBD1. This CDR3 comprises 15 residues. CDR1 is SQVTM and CDR2 is ANQGSEA in the germline V gene. V shed 3 bases and J 0 bases; nucleotides not matched to a gene: 6. The CDR3 loop reads CSVDPQGVSTDTQYF. The CDR3 nucleotides are TGCAGCGTTGATCCCCAGGGGGTCAGCACAGATACGCAGTATTTT.

A few counts support this clone. The V gene is TRBV6-4, the J gene TRBJ2-1; TRBD2 agrees at 14 bases. The CDR3 has 15 residues. Trimming removed 5 bases from V and 8 bases from J; junction bases left unmatched: 5. CDR1 and CDR2 from the germline V gene are MRHNA and SNTAGT. The CDR3 bases are TGTGCCAGCAGTCGCGGGACTAGCGGGAGCCATGAGCAGTTCTTC. It encodes CASSRGTSGSHEQFF.

The chain links TRBV7-9 to TRBJ2-3; D unresolved. The CDR3 runs to 14 residues. Germline V gene sequence: CDR1 SEHNR, CDR2 FQNEAQ (reference sequence). V was shortened by 4 bases and J by 0 bases, with 8 bases between the two germline ends. For the CDR3, the DNA is TGTGCCAGCAGCTCTCCTGACAGCACAGATACGCAGTATTTT. Protein sequence: CASSSPDSTDTQYF.